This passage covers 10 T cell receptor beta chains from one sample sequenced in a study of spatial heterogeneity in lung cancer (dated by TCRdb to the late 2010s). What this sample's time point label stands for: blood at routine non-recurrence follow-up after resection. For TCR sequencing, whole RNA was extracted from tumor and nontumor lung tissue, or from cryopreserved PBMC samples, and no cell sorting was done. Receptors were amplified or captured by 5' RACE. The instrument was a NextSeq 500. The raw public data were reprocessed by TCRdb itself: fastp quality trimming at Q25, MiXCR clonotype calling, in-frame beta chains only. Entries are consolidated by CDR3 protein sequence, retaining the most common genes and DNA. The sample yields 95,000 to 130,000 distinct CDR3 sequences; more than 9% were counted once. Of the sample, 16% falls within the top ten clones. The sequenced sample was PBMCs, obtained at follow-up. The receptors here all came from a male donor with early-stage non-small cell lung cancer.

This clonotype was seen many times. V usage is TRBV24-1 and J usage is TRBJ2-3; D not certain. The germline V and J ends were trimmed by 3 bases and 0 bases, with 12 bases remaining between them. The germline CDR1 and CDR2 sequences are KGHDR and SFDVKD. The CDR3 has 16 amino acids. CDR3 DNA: TGTGCCACCAGTGATCCCGACTGGCCTAGCACAGATACGCAGTATTTT. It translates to CATSDPDWPSTDTQYF.

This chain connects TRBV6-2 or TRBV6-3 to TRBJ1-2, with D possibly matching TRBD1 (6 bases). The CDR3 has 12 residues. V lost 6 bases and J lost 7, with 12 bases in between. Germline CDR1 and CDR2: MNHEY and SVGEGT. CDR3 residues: CASSSTGFGYTF. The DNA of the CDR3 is TGTGCCAGCAGCTCAACAGGGTTTGGCTACACCTTC.

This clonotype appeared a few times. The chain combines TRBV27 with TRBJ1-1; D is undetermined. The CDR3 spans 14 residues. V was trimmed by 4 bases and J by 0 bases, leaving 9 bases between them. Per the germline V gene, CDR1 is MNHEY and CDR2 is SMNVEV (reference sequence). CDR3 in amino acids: CASSSHGLNTEAFF. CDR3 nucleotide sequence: TGTGCCAGCAGTTCACACGGGTTGAACACTGAAGCTTTCTTT.

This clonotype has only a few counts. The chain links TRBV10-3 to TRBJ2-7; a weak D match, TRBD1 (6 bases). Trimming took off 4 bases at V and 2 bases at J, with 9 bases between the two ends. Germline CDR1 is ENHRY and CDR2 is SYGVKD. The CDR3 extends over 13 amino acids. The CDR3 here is CAISGTAPYEQYF. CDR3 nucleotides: TGTGCCATCAGTGGGACAGCTCCCTACGAGCAGTACTTC.

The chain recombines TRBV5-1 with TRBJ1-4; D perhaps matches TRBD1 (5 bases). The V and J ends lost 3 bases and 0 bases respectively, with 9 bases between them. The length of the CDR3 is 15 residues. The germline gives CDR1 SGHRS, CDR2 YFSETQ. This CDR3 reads CASSWTTATNEKLFF. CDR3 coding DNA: TGCGCCAGCAGCTGGACAACCGCAACTAATGAAAAACTGTTTTTT.

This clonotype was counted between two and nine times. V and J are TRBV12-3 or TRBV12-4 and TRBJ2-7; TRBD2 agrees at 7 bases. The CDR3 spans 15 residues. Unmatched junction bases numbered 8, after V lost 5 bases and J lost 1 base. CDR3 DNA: TGTGCCAGCAGTCTTAAAGCGGGGCCTTCCTACGAGCAGTACTTC. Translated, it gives CASSLKAGPSYEQYF.

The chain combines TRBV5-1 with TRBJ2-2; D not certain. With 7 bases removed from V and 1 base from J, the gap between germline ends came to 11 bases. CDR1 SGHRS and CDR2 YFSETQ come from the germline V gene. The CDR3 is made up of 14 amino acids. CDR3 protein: CASRPLGNTGELFF. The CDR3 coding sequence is TGCGCCAGCCGACCCCTGGGGAACACCGGGGAGCTGTTTTTT.

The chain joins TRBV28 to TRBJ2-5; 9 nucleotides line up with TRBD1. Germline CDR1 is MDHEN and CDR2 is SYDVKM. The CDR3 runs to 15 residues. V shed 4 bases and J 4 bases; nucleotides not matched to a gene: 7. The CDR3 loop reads CASSSRDRVAETQYF. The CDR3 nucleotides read TGTGCCAGCAGTTCCCGGGACAGGGTCGCAGAGACCCAGTACTTC. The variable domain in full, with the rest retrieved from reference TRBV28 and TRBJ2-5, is DVKVTQSSRYLVKRTGEKVFLECVQDMDHENMFWYRQDPGLGLRLIYFSYDVKMKEKGDIPEGYSVSREKKERFSLILESASTNQTSMYLCASSSRDRVAETQYFGPGTRLLVL.

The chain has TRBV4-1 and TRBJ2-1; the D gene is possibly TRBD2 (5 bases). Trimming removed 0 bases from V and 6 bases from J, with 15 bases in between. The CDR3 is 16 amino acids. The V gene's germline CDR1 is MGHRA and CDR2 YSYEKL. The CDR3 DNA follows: TGCGCCAGCAGCCAAGATCCCCCGTGGACTCTCAATGAGCAGTTCTTC. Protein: CASSQDPPWTLNEQFF.

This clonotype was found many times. The CDR3 coding sequence is TGTGCCAGCAGTGCCCGGAGGGGAACTAATTCACCCCTCCACTTT. It encodes CASSARRGTNSPLHF. J is TRBJ1-6 and V is TRBV12-3 or TRBV12-4, with a possible D match to TRBD1 (5 bases). Deletions cut 5 bases from V and 6 bases from J, with 14 bases between. CDR3 length: 15 amino acids.